This T cell receptor beta chain is drawn from a study of OX40 agonist ivuxolimab in advanced cancers. Study summary: Three partial responders included one hepatocellular carcinoma patient and two cutaneous melanoma patients. Study-level findings and limits: Normalized expansion of T-cell clones was also low for some nonresponders. Expanded peripheral T-cell antigen specificity went undetermined.

Germline-derived CDR1 and CDR2 are SGHAT and FQNNGV. V was shortened by 3 bases and J by 3 bases, with 6 bases between the two germline ends. This CDR3 comprises 13 residues. Only in-frame clones appear in the TCRdb table, and some are missing; sequencing was by immunoSEQ multiplex PCR. The profile shows about 82,000 clones, roughly 92% of them singletons. Notes on this clone: Its antigen remains unknown.

The clonotype was recovered from an adult with an advanced solid tumor such as melanoma, head and neck, liver or kidney cancer. The sample in question was CD4+ or CD8+ T cells sorted from blood, obtained in a trial of the OX40 agonist ivuxolimab. This chain uses TRBV11-2 with TRBJ1-5, with D hard to call. As DNA, the CDR3 is TGTGCCAGCAGCTTTTCTGACAATCAGCCCCAGCATTTT. It translates to CASSFSDNQPQHF.